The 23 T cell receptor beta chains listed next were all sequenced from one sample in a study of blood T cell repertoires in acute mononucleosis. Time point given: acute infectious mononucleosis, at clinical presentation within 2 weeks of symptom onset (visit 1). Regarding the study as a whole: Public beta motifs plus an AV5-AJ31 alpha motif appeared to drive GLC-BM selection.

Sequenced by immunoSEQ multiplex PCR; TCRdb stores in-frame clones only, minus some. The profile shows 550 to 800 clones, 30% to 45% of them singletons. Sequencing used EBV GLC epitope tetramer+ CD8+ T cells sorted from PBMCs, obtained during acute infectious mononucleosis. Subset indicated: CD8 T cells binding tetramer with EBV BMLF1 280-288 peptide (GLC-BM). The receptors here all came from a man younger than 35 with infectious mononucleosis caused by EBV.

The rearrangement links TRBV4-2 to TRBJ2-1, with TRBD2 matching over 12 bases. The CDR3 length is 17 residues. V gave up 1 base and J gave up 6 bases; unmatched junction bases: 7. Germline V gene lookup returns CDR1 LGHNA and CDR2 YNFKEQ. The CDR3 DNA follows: TGTGCCAGCAGCCAAGCCTCGACTAGCGGGAGTGCCAATGAGCAGTTCTTC. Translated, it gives CASSQASTSGSANEQFF.

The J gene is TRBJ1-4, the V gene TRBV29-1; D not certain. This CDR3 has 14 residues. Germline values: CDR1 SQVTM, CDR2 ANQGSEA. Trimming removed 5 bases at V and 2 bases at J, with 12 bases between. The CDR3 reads CSVCAWVTNEKLFF. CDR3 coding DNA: TGCAGCGTTTGCGCCTGGGTCACTAATGAAAAACTGTTTTTT.

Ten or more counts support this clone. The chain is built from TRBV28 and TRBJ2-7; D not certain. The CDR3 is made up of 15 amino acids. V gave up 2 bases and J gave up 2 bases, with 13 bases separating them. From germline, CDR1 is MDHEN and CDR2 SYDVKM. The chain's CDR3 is CASSLGPTGAYEQYF. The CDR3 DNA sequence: TGTGCCAGCAGTTTAGGTCCCACGGGCGCCTACGAGCAGTACTTC.

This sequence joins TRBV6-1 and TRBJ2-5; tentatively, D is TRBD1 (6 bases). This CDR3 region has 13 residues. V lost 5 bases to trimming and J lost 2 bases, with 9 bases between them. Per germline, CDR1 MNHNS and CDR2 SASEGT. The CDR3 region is CASSIGQQETQYF. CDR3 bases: TGTGCCAGCAGTATCGGACAGCAAGAGACCCAGTACTTC.

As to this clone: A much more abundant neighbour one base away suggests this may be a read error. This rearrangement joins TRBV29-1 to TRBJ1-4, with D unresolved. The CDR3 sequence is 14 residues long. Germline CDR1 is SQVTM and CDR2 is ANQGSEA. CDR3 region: CSVGAGVTNEILFF. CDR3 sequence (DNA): TGCAGCGTTGGCGCCGGGGTCACTAATGAAATACTGTTTTTT.

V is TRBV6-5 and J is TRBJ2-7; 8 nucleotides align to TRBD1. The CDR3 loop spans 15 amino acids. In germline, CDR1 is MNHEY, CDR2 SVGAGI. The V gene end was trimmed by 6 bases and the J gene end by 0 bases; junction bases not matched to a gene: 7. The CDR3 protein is CASSVGTGISYEQYF. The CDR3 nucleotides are TGTGCCAGCAGCGTAGGGACAGGAATCTCCTACGAGCAGTACTTC.

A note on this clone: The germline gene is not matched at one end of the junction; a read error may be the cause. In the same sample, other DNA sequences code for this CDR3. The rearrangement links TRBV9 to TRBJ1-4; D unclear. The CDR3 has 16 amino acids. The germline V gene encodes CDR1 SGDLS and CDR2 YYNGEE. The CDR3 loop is CASSVGQVATNENLFF. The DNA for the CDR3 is TGTGCCAGCAGCGTCGGTCAAGTTGCAACTAATGAAAATCTGTTTTTT.

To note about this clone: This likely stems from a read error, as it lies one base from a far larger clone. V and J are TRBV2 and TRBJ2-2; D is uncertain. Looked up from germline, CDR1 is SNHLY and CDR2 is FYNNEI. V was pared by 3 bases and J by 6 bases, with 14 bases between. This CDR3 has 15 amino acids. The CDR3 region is CASSECQIAPGELFF. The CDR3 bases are TGTGCCAGCAGTGAGTGTCAGATCGCCCCCGGGGAGCTGTTTTTT.

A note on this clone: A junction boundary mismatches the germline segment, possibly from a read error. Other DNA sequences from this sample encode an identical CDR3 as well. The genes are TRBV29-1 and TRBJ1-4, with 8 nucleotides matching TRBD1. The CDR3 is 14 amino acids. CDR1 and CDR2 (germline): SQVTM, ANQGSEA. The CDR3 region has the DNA TGCAGCGTTGGCGCAGGGGGCACTATTGAAAAACTGTTTTTT. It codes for CSVGAGGTIEKLFF.

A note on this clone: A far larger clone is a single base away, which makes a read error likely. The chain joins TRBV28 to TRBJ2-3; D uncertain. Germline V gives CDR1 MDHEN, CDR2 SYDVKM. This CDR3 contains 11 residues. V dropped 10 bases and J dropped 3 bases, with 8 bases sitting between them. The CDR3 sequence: CAISQTDTQYF. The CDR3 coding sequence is TGTGCCATCAGCCAAACAGATACGCAGTATTTT. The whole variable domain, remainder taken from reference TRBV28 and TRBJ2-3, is DVKVTQSSRYLVKRTGEKVFLECVQDMDHENMFWYRQDPGLGLRLIYFSYDVKMKEKGDIPEGYSVSREKKERFSLILESASTNQTSMYLCAISQTDTQYFGPGTRLTVL.

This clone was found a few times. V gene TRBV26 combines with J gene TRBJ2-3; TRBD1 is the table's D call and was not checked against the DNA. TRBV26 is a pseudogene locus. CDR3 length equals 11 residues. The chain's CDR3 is CASSQTDTQYF. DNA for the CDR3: TGTGCCAGCAGCCAAACAGATACGCAGTATTTT.

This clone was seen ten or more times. CDR3 in DNA: TGTGCCAGCAGTTTTTGGAACAGACAAGAGACCCAGTACTTC. Protein product: CASSFWNRQETQYF. The chain combines TRBV28 with TRBJ2-5, with D unresolved. This CDR3 has 14 residues. V was cut by 3 bases and J by 2 bases, with 10 bases left in between. CDR1 MDHEN and CDR2 SYDVKM come from the germline V gene.

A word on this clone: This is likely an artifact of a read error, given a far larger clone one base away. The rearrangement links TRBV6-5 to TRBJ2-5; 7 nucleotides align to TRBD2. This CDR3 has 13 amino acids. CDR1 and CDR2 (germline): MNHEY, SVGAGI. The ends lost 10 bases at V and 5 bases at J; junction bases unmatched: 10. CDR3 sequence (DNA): TGTGCCATCTCCCCAACTAGCGTGGAGACCCAGTACTTC. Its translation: CAISPTSVETQYF.

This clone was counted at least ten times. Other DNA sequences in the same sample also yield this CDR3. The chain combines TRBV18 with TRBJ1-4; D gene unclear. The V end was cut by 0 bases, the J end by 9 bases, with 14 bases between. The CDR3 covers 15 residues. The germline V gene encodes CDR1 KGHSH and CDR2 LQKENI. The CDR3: CASSPPAWNEKKLFF. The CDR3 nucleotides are TGTGCCAGCTCACCACCTGCTTGGAATGAAAAAAAACTGTTTTTT.

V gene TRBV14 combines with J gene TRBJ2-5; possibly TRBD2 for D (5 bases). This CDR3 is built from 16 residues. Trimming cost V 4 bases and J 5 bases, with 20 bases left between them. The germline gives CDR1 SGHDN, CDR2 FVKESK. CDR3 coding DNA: TGTGCCAGCAGCCCCCGTGGTTGCGGGTGTGTGGAGACCCAGTACTTC. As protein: CASSPRGCGCVETQYF.

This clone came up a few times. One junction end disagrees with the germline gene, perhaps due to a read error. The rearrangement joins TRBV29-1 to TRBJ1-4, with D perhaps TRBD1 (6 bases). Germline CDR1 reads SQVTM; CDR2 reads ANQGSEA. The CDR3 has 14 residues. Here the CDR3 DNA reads TGCAGCGTTGGCGCCGGGGGCACTAATGAAAGACTGCTTTTT. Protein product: CSVGAGGTNERLLF.

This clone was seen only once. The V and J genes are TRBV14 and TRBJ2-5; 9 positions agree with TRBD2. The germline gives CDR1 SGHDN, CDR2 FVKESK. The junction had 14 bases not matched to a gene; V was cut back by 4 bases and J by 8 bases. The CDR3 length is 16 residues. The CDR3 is CASSPHGSGSVDTQYF. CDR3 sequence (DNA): TGTGCCAGCAGCCCCCATGGTAGCGGGAGTGTGGATACCCAGTACTTC. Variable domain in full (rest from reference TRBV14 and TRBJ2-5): EAGVTQFPSHSVIEKGQTVTLRCDPISGHDNLYWYRRVMGKEIKFLLHFVKESKQDESGMPNNRFLAERTGGTYSTLKVQPAELEDSGVYFCASSPHGSGSVDTQYFGPGTRLLVL.

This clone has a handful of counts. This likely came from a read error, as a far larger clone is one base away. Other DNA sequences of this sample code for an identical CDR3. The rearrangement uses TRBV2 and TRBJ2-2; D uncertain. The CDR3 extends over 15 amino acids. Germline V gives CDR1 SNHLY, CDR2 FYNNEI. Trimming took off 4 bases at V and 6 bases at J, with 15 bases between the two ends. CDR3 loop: CASSAGQIAPGELFF. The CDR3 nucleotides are TGTGCCAGCAGTGCGGGTCAGATCGCCCCCGGGGAGCTGTTTTTT.

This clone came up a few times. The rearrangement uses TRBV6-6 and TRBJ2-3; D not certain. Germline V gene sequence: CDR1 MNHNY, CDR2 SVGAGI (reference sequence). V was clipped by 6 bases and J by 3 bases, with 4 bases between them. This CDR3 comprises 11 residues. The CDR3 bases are TGTGCCAGCAGCCAAACAGATACGCAGTATTTT. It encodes CASSQTDTQYF.

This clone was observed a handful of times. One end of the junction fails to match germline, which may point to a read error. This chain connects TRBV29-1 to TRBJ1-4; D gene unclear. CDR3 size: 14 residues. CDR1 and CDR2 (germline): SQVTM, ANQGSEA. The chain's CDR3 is CSVGAGCTNDKLLF. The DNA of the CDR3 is TGCAGCGTTGGCGCCGGGTGCACTAATGATAAACTGCTTTTT. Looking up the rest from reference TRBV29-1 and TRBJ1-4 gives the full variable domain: SAVISQKPSRDICQRGTSLTIQCQVDSQVTMMFWYRQQPGQSLTLIATANQGSEATYESGFVIDKFPISRPNLTFSTLTVSNMSPEDSSIYLCSVGAGCTNDKLLFGSGTQLSVL.

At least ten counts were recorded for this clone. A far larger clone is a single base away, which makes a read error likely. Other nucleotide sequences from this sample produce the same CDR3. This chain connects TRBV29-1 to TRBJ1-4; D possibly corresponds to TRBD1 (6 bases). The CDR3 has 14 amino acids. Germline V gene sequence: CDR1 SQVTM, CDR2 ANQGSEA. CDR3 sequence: CIVGAGGTNEKLFF. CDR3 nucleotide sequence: TGCATCGTTGGCGCCGGGGGCACTAATGAAAAACTGTTTTTT. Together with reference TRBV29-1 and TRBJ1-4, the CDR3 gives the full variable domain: SAVISQKPSRDICQRGTSLTIQCQVDSQVTMMFWYRQQPGQSLTLIATANQGSEATYESGFVIDKFPISRPNLTFSTLTVSNMSPEDSSIYLCIVGAGGTNEKLFFGSGTQLSVL.

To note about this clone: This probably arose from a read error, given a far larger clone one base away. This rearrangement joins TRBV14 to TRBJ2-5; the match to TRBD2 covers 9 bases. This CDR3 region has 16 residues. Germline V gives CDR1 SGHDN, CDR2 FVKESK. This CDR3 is CARSPRGSGSVETQYF. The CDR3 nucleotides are TGTGCCCGCAGCCCCCGTGGTAGCGGGAGTGTGGAGACCCAGTACTTC.

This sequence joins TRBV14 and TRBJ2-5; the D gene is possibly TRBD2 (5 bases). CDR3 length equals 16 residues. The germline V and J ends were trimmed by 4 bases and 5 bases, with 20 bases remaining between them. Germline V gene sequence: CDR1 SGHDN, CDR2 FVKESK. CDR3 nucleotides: TGTGCCAGCAGCCCCGGTTGTAGCGTGAGTGTGGAGACCCAGTACTTC. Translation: CASSPGCSVSVETQYF.